The TCR beta chain under discussion was sequenced for a study of blood T cell repertoires in COVID-19 (dated by TCRdb to about 2020). Looking at the study overall: Samples from collaborators originated in the United States, Italy and Spain and spanned both the acute and convalescent phases of COVID-19. The material from the prospective study consisted of cDNA or gDNA derived from T cells, B-cell-depleted T cells, or PBMCs. Subjects who had been exposed to COVID-19, were actively infected with it, or had recovered from it provided the deeply sampled blood TCRbeta repertoires that made up the dataset. The repertoires were made available in a free public database intended to serve as a resource for research on the immune response to SARS-CoV-2. The samples were drawn from two sources: the first 160 participants of the ongoing ImmuneRACE study, and 1,000 to 1,500 subjects contributed by 6 global collaborators. Sample metadata almost always included a de-identified subject ID, COVID-19 status, age in years and sex. Where available, HLA class I and class II types were taken from metadata supplied by the sample provider and were not determined by assay-based typing.

Overall results and qualifications from the work: Clinical and demographic metadata were provided uncurated, with the amount varying by source and participant.

Whole blood was collected in K2EDTA tubes by collaborating institutions according to the institutions' own protocols. Collaborator samples were shipped for TCRbeta analysis as frozen whole blood, isolated PBMCs, or DNA extracted from either sample type. TCRbeta CDR3 regions were amplified from genomic DNA using the immunoSEQ Assay, a bias-controlled multiplex PCR. The original methods were these. Nucleated cell counts per sample were estimated from amplification of reference gene primers within the assay. To quantify the absolute abundance of each unique TCRbeta CDR3 rearrangement, sequence reads were collapsed and filtered. For each sample, productive Simpson clonality was calculated by taking the square root of Simpson's diversity index across productive rearrangements. Here the immuneACCESS table is served through TCRdb, limited to in-frame sequences with V and J called. Missing clones are a known gap in these copies; in checked studies unresolved V genes cover under half, and the rest lacks a known reason. Clone size and V and J calls were adopted from that table, with D and trimming inferred from the DNA. This sample comprises 200,000 to 250,000 clones, 85% of them detected only once. The ten largest make up around 0.96% of the sample.

As to this clone: It has no known antigen specificity. No clone much larger than this one lies a single base away; base qualities are absent.

This receptor was identified in a man in his forties with acute or convalescent COVID-19. The sample consisted of peripheral blood.

The CDR3 in this case is CASSEAGGGVYEQYF. The DNA is as follows: TGTGCCAGCAGTGAAGCGGGCGGGGGAGTATACGAGCAGTACTTC. The V and J genes are TRBV6-1 and TRBJ2-7; TRBD2 lines up with 7 middle nucleotides. Reading from cysteine to phenylalanine, the CDR3 counts 15 amino acids. Here the CDR3 DNA is all that survives: 45 bases in frame from base 1. The germline V gene supplies CDR1 MNHNS and CDR2 SASEGT. V has 0 bases trimmed and J has 4 bases trimmed; junction bases matching no gene number 6.